This paragraph reports one T cell receptor beta chain. Amplification targeted the TCR beta CDR3 regions, with RNA transcripts as the source material. HTBI primers were used in a first-round RT-PCR, which preceded a second-round multiplex PCR. TCRdb analysed the multiplex PCR reads with MiXCR anew, one entry per CDR3 protein. The repertoire holds about 200,000 distinct CDR3 sequences, with just under 30% as singletons. This specimen belongs to a study of Graves' ophthalmopathy and Graves' hyperthyroidism. Overall study: Peripheral blood sampling preceded any treatment and occurred at initial diagnosis.

Germline lookup yields CDR1 LNHDA and CDR2 SQIVND (reference sequence). With V trimmed by 6 bases and J by 4 bases, 4 bases remained unmatched. CDR3 length: 15 amino acids. The V gene is TRBV19, the J gene TRBJ2-2; 11 nucleotides match TRBD2. Sequenced input: peripheral blood. The clonotype originates from a man between 50 and 59 years old with Graves' ophthalmopathy. The CDR3 here is CASSSGLAGTGELFF. CDR3 nucleotides: TGTGCCAGTAGCTCCGGACTAGCGGGCACCGGGGAGCTGTTTTTT.